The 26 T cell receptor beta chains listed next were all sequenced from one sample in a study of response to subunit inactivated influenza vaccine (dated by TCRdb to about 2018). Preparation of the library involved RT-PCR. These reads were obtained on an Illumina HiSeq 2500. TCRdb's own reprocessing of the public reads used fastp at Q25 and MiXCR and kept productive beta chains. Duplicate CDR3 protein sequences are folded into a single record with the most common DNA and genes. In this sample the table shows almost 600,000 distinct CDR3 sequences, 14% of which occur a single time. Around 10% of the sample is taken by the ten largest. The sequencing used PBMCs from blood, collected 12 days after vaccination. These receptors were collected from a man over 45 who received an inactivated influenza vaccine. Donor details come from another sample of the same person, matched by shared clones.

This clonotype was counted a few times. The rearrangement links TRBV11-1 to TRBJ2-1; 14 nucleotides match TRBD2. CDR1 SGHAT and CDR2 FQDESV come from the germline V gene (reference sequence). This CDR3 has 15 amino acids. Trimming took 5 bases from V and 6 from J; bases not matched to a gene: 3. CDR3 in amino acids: CASSTTSGGANEQFF. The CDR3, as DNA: TGTGCCAGCAGCACGACTAGCGGGGGGGCCAATGAGCAGTTCTTC. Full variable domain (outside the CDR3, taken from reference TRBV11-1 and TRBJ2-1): EAEVAQSPRYKITEKSQAVAFWCDPISGHATLYWYRQILGQGPELLVQFQDESVVDDSQLPKDRFSAERLKGVDSTLKIQPAELGDSAMYLCASSTTSGGANEQFFGPGTRLTVL.

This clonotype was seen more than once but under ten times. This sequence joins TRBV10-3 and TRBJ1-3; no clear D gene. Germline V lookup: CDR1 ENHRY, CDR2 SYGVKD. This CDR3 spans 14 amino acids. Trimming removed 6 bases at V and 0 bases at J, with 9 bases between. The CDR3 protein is CAISLTYSGNTIYF. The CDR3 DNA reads TGTGCCATCAGCCTTACGTACTCTGGAAACACCATATATTTT.

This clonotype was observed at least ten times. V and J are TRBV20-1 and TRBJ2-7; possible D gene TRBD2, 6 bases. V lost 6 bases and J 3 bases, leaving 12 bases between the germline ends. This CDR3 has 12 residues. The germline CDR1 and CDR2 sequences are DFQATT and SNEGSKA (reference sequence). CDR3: CSATTSYYEQYF. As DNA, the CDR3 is TGCAGTGCCACGACTAGTTACTACGAGCAGTACTTC.

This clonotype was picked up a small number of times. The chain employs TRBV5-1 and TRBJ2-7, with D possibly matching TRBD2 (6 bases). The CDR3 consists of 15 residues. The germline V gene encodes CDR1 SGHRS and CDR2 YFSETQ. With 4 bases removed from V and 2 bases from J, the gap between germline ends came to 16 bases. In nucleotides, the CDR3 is TGCGCCAGCAGCGCCGGGACTTCTCACGCCTACGAGCAGTACTTC. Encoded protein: CASSAGTSHAYEQYF. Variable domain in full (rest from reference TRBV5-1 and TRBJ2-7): KAGVTQTPRYLIKTRGQQVTLSCSPISGHRSVSWYQQTPGQGLQFLFEYFSETQRNKGNFPGRFSGRQFSNSRSEMNVSTLELGDSALYLCASSAGTSHAYEQYFGPGTRLTVT.

CDR3 sequence reads: CASSPLSRDIQYF. The CDR3 nucleotides are TGTGCCAGCAGCCCCCTGTCCCGAGACATTCAGTACTTC. The chain links TRBV7-9 to TRBJ2-4; no firm D call. Germline CDR1 SEHNR, CDR2 FQNEAQ (reference sequence). V was pared by 5 bases and J by 8 bases, with 13 bases between. The CDR3 consists of 13 residues.

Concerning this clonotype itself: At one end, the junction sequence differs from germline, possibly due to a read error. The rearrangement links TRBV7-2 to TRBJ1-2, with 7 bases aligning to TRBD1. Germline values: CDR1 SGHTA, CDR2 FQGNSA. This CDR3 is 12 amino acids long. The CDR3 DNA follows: TGTGCCAGCAGCACCTGGGACAGCCTTCGGGCCTTC. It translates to CASSTWDSLRAF.

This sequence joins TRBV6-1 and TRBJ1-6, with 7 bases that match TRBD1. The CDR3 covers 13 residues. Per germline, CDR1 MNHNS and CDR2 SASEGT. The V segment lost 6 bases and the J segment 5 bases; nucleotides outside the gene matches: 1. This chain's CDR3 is CASRTGNNSPLHF. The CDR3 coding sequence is TGTGCCAGCAGGACAGGGAATAATTCACCCCTCCACTTT.

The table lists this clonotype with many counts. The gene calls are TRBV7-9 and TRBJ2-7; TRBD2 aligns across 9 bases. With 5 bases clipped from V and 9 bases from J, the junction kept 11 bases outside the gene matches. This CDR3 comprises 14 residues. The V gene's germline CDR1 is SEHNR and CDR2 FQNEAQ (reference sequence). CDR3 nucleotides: TGTGCCAGCAGCGCTAGCGGGGAGGGATTTGGGCAGTACTTC. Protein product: CASSASGEGFGQYF.

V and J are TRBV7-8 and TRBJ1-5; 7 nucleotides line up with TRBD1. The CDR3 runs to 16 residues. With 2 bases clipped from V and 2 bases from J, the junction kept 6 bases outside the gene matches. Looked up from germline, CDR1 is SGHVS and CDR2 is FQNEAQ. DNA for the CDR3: TGTGCCAGCAGCTTATTGGCAGGGGGTGGCAATCAGCCCCAGCATTTT. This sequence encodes CASSLLAGGGNQPQHF.

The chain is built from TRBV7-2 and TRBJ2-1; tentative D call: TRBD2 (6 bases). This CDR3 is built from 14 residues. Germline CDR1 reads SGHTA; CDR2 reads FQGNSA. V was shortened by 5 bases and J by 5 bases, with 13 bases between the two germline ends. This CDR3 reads CASSARRGNNEQFF. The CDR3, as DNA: TGTGCCAGCAGCGCACGACGGGGGAACAATGAGCAGTTCTTC.

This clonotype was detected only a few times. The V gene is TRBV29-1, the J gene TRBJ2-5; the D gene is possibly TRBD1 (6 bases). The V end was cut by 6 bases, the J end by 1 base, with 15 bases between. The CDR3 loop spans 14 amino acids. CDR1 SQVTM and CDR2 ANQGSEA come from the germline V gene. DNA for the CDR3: TGCAGCGTGGCTAAGGGGACAACCCAAGAGACCCAGTACTTC. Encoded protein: CSVAKGTTQETQYF. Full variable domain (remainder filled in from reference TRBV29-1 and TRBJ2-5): SAVISQKPSRDICQRGTSLTIQCQVDSQVTMMFWYRQQPGQSLTLIATANQGSEATYESGFVIDKFPISRPNLTFSTLTVSNMSPEDSSIYLCSVAKGTTQETQYFGPGTRLLVL.

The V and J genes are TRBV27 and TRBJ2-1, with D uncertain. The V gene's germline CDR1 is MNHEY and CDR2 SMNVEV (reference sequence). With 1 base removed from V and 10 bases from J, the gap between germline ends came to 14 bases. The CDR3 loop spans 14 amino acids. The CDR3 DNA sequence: TGTGCCAGCAGTTTATTGAACCGGCCGCACGAGCAGTTCTTC. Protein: CASSLLNRPHEQFF.

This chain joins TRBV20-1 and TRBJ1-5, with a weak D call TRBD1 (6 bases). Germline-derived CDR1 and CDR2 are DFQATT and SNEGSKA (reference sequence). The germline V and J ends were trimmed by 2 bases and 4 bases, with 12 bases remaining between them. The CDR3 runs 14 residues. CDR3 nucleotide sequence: TGCAGTGCTAGAAGGGGGTTAGGAAATCAGCCCCAGCATTTT. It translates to CSARRGLGNQPQHF.

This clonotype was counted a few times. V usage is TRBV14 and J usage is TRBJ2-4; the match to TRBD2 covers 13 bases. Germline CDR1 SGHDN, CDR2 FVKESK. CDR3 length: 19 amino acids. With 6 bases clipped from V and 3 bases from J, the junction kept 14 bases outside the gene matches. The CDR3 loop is CASRRYSGLAGVGKNIQYF. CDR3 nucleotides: TGTGCCAGCAGAAGGTATTCAGGACTAGCGGGAGTGGGCAAAAACATTCAGTACTTC. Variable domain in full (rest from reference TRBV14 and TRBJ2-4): EAGVTQFPSHSVIEKGQTVTLRCDPISGHDNLYWYRRVMGKEIKFLLHFVKESKQDESGMPNNRFLAERTGGTYSTLKVQPAELEDSGVYFCASRRYSGLAGVGKNIQYFGAGTRLSVL.

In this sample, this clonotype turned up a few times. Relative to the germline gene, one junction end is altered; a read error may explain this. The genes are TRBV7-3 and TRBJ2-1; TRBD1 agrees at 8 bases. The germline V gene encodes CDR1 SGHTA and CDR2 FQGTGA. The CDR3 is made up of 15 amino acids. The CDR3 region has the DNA TGCGCCAGCAGCTTGCAGGGGGCGATCTACAATGAGCAGTTCTTC. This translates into CASSLQGAIYNEQFF.

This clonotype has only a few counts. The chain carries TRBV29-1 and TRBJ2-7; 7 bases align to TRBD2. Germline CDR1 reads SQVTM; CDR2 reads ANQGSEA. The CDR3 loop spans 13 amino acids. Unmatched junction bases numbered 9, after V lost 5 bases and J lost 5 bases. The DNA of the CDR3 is TGCAGCGTTCGGAACGGCGGGAGTAACGAGCAGTACTTC. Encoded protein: CSVRNGGSNEQYF.

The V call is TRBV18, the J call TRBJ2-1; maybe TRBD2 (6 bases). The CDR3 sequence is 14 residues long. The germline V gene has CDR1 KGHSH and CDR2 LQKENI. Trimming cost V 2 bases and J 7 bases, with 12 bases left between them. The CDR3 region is CASSPILGRNEQFF. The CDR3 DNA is TGTGCCAGCTCACCAATCCTGGGGAGGAATGAGCAGTTCTTC.

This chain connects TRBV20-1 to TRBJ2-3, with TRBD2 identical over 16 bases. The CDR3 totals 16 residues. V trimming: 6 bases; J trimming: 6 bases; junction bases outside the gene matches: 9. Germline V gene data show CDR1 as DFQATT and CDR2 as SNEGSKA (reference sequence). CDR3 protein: CSATGLAGGRRDTQYF. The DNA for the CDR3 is TGCAGTGCCACGGGACTAGCGGGGGGGAGAAGGGATACGCAGTATTTT.

CDR3 loop: CASSSGTLMNTEAFF. In DNA form, the CDR3 reads TGTGCCAGCAGTTCAGGGACACTTATGAACACTGAAGCTTTCTTT. The chain carries TRBV6-5 and TRBJ1-1; the D gene is possibly TRBD1 (6 bases). The CDR3 sequence is 15 residues long. V gave up 4 bases and J gave up 0 bases, with 12 bases separating them. Germline assignment: CDR1 MNHEY and CDR2 SVGAGI.

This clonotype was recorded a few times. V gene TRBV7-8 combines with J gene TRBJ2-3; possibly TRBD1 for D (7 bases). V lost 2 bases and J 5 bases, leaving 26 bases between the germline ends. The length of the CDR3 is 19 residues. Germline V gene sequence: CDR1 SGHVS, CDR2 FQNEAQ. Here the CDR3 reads CASSLSVRGRGDQGDTQYF. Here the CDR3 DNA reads TGTGCCAGCAGCTTATCTGTCCGTGGCAGGGGGGACCAGGGAGATACGCAGTATTTT.

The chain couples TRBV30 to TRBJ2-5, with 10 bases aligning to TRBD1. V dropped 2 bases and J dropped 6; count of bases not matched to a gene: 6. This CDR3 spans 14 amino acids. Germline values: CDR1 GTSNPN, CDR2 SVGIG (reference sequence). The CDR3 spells CAWSTGTGAQTQYF. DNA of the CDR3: TGTGCCTGGAGTACCGGGACAGGGGCCCAGACCCAGTACTTC. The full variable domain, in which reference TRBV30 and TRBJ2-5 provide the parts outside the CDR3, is SQTIHQWPATLVQPVGSPLSLECTVEGTSNPNLYWYRQAAGRGLQLLFYSVGIGQISSEVPQNLSASRPQDRQFILSSKKLLLSDSGFYLCAWSTGTGAQTQYFGPGTRLLVL.

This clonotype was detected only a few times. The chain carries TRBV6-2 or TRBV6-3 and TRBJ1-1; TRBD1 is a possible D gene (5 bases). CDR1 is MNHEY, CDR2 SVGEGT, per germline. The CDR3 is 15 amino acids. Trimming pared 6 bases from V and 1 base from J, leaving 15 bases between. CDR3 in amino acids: CASRHPPRGNTEAFF. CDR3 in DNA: TGTGCCAGCAGGCACCCCCCAAGGGGGAACACTGAAGCTTTCTTT.

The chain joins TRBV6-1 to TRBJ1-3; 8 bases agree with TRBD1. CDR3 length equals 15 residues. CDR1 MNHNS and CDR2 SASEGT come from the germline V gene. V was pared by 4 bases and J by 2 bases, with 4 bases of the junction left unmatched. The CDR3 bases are TGTGCCAGCAGTGTGGGACAGGCCACTGGAAACACCATATATTTT. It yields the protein CASSVGQATGNTIYF.

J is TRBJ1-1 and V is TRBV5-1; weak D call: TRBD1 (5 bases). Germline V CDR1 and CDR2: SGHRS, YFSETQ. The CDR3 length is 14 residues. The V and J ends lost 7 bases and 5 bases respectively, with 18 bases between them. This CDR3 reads CASRRGGVGTEAFF. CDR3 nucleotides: TGCGCCAGCCGCCGGGGCGGGGTGGGGACTGAAGCTTTCTTT. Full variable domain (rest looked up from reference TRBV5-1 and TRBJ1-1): KAGVTQTPRYLIKTRGQQVTLSCSPISGHRSVSWYQQTPGQGLQFLFEYFSETQRNKGNFPGRFSGRQFSNSRSEMNVSTLELGDSALYLCASRRGGVGTEAFFGQGTRLTVV.

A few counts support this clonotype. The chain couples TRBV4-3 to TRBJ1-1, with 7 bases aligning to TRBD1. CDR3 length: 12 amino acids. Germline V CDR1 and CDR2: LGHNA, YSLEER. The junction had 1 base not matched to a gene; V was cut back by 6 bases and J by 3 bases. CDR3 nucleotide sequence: TGCGCCAGCAGACAGGGGCACACTGAAGCTTTCTTT. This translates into CASRQGHTEAFF.

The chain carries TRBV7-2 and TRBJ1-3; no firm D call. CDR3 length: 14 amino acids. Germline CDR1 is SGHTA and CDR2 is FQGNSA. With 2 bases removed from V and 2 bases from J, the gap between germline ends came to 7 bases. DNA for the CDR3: TGTGCCAGCAGCTTAATGGGAACTGGAAACACCATATATTTT. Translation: CASSLMGTGNTIYF.